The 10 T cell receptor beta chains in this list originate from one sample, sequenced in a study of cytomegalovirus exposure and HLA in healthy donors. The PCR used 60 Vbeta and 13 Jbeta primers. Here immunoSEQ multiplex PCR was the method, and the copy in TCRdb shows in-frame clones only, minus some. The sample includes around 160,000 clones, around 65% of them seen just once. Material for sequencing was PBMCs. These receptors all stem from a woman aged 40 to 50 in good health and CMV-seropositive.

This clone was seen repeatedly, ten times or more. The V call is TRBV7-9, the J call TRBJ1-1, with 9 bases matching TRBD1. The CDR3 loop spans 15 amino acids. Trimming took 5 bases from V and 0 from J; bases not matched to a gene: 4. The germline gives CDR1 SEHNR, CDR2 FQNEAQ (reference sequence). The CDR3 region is CASSRQGGVNTEAFF. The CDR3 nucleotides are TGTGCCAGCAGCCGACAGGGGGGCGTGAACACTGAAGCTTTCTTT.

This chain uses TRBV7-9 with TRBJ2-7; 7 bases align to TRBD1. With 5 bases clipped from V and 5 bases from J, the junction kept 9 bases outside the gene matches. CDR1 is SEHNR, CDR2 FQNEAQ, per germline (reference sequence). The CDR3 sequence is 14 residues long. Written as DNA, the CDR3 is TGTGCCAGCAGCCCAACATCCGGGACAGACGAGCAGTACTTC. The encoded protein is CASSPTSGTDEQYF. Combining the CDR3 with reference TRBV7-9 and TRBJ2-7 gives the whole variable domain DTGVSQNPRHKITKRGQNVTFRCDPISEHNRLYWYRQTLGQGPEFLTYFQNEAQLEKSRLLSDRFSAERPKGSFSTLEIQRTEQGDSAMYLCASSPTSGTDEQYFGPGTRLTVT.

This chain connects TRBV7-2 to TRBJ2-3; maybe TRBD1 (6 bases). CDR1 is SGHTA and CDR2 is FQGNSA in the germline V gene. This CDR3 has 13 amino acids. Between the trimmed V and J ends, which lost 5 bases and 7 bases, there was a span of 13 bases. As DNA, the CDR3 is TGTGCCAGCAGCCAAAACAGGGCAAATACGCAGTATTTT. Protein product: CASSQNRANTQYF.

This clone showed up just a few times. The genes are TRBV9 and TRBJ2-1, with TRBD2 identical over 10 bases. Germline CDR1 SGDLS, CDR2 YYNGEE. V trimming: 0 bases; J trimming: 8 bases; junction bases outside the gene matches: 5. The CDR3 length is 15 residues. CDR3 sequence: CASSVVTSGIDEQFF. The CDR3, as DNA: TGTGCCAGCAGCGTAGTCACTAGCGGGATCGATGAGCAGTTCTTC.

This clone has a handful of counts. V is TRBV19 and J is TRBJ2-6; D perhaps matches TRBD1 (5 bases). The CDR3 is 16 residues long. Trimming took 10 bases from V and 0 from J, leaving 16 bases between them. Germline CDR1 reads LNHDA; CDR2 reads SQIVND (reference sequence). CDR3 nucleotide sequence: TGTGCCACGACGTTAACAGGTCGCTCTGGGGCCAACGTCCTGACTTTC. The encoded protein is CATTLTGRSGANVLTF.

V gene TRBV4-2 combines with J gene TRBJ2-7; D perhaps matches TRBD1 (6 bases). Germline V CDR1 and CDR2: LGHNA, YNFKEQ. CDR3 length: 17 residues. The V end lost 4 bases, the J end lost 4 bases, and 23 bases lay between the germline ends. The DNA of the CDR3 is TGTGCCAGCAGCCTTTACCGGGAACAGGGTCTGGGGTACGAGCAGTACTTC. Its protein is CASSLYREQGLGYEQYF.

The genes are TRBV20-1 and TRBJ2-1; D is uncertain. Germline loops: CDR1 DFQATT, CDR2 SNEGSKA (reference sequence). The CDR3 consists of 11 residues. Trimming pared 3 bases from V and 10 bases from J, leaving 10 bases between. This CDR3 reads CSARVTLEQFF. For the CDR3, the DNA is TGCAGTGCTAGGGTTACCCTAGAGCAGTTCTTC.

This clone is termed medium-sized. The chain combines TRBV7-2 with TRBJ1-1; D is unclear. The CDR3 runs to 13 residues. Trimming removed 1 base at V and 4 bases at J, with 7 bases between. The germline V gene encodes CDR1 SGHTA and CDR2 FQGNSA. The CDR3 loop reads CASSLDSSTEAFF. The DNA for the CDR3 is TGTGCCAGCAGCTTAGACTCGAGCACTGAAGCTTTCTTT. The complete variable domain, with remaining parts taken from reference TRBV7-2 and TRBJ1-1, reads GAGVSQSPSNKVTEKGKDVELRCDPISGHTALYWYRQSLGQGLEFLIYFQGNSAPDKSGLPSDRFSAERTGGSVSTLTIQRTQQEDSAVYLCASSLDSSTEAFFGQGTRLTVV.

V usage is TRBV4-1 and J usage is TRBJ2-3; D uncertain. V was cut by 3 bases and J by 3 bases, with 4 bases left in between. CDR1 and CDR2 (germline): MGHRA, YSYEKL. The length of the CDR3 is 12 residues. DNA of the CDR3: TGCGCCAGCAGCCATATAACAGATACGCAGTATTTT. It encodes CASSHITDTQYF.

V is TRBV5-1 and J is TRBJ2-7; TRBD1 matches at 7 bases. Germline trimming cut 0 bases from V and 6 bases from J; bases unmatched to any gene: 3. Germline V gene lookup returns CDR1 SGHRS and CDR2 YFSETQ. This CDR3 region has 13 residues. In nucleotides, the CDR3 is TGCGCCAGCAGCTTGGGACAGGGTGGCGAGCAGTACTTC. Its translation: CASSLGQGGEQYF.